Listed here are 2 T cell receptor beta chains from one sample, sequenced in a study of T-cell reconstitution after alpha-beta-depleted transplantation in children. Preparation of the TCRbeta library used unique molecular identifiers. TCRdb analysed the PCR reads with MiXCR anew, one entry per CDR3 protein. The sample shows about 540,000 distinct CDR3 sequences, around 20% of them seen only once. Sequenced here: PBMCs from the stem cell graft donor, sampled from the stem cell graft. The receptors were sampled from a human donor who donated a stem cell graft to a child with acute lymphoblastic leukemia.

Only a few counts were recorded for this clonotype. The CDR3 is CASSYKAGGQETQYF. CDR3 coding DNA: TGTGCCAGCAGTTACAAAGCGGGAGGGCAAGAGACCCAGTACTTC. The rearrangement links TRBV6-5 to TRBJ2-5; 10 nucleotides match TRBD2. The CDR3 spans 15 residues. Germline V gives CDR1 MNHEY, CDR2 SVGAGI. The V gene end was trimmed by 2 bases and the J gene end by 2 bases; junction bases not matched to a gene: 2.

This clonotype came up a few times. CDR3: CSVDQGAHEQYF. The DNA of the CDR3 is TGCAGCGTTGATCAGGGGGCTCACGAGCAGTACTTC. The chain combines TRBV29-1 with TRBJ2-7; 8 bases match TRBD1. The ends lost 3 bases at V and 5 bases at J; junction bases unmatched: 3. The CDR3 is made up of 12 amino acids. CDR1 is SQVTM and CDR2 is ANQGSEA in the germline V gene.